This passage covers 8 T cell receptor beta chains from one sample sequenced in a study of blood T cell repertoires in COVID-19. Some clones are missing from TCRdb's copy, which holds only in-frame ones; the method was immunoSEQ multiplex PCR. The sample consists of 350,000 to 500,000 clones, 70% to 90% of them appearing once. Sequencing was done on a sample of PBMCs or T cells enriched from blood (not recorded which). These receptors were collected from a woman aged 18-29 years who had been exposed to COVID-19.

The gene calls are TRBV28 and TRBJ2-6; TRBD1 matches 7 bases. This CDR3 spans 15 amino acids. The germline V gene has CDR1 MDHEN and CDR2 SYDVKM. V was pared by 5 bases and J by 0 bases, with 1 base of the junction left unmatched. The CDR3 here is CASSNRGSGANVLTF. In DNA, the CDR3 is TGTGCCAGCAGTAACAGGGGCTCTGGGGCCAACGTCCTGACTTTC.

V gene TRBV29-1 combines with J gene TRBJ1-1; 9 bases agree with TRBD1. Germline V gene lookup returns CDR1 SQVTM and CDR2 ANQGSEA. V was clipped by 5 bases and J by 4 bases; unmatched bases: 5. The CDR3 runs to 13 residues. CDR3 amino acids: CSVLTGGPTEAFF. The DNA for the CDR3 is TGCAGCGTTCTGACAGGGGGGCCCACTGAAGCTTTCTTT.

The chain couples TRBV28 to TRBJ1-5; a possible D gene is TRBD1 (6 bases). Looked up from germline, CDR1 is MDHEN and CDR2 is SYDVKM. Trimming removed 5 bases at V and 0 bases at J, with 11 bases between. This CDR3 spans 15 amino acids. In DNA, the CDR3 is TGTGCCAGCAGTCCAGGGGTCTATAGCAATCAGCCCCAGCATTTT. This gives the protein CASSPGVYSNQPQHF. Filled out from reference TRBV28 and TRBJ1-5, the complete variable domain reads DVKVTQSSRYLVKRTGEKVFLECVQDMDHENMFWYRQDPGLGLRLIYFSYDVKMKEKGDIPEGYSVSREKKERFSLILESASTNQTSMYLCASSPGVYSNQPQHFGDGTRLSIL.

For the CDR3, the DNA is TGTGCCAGCAGCATCACTAGCGCTCACTACGAGCAGTACTTC. Translation gives CASSITSAHYEQYF. J is TRBJ2-7 and V is TRBV7-2, with 7 bases that match TRBD2. V was clipped by 5 bases and J by 3 bases; unmatched bases: 7. This CDR3 region has 14 residues. CDR1 is SGHTA and CDR2 is FQGNSA in the germline V gene.

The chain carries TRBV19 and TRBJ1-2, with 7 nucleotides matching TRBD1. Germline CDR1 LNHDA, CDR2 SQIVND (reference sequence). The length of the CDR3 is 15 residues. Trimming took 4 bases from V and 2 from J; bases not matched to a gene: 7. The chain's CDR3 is CASSTLMTGNYGYTF. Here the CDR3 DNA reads TGTGCCAGTAGTACCCTAATGACAGGGAACTATGGCTACACCTTC.

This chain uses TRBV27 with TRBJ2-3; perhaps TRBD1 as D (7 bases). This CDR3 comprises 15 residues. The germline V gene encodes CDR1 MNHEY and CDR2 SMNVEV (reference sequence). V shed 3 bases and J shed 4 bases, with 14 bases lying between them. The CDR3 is CASSLTGQRADTQYF. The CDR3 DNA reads TGTGCCAGCAGTTTGACAGGGCAGCGGGCAGATACGCAGTATTTT.

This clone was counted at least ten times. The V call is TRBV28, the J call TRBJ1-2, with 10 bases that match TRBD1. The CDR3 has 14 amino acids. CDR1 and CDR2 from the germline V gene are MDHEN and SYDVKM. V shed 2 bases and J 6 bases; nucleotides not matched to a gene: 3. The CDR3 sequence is CASSLRTGGNGYTF. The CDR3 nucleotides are TGTGCCAGCAGTTTAAGGACAGGGGGAAATGGCTACACCTTC.

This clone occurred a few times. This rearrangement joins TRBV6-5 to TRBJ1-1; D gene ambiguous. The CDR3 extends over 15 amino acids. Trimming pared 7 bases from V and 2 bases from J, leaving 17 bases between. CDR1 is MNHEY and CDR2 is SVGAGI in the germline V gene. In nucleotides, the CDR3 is TGTGCCAGCACCAACGGAGGGAACAGAAACACTGAAGCTTTCTTT. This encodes CASTNGGNRNTEAFF.